These T cell receptor beta chains were read from a single sample in a study of CD8 T cells in Susac syndrome. MiXCR, applied by TCRdb to the immunoSEQ multiplex PCR reads, yields one record per CDR3 protein. The sample holds around 140,000 distinct CDR3 sequences; roughly 80% are singletons and the top ten take around 0.49%. The source material was CD8+ T cells from PBMCs. The receptors stem from a human donor with multiple sclerosis. CDR3s include the opening cysteine and the closing phenylalanine or tryptophan. The D gene is left open where the match is weak. A clone size is listed for some rows: how often the clone was seen (once, few, many), or a class if it is expanded.

cdr3_length j_call clone_size v_call d_call cdr3_nt cdr3_aa
17 TRBJ2-7 . TRBV5-1 TRBD2 TGCGCCAGCAGCTTGGGATGGGGACTAGCGGGGGACTACGAGCAGTACTTC CASSLGWGLAGDYEQYF
19 TRBJ1-2 . TRBV27 . TGTGCCAGTAAAGTTGCAATAGGGGGGACCGTCGGACCCTGGGGTGGCTACACCTTC CASKVAIGGTVGPWGGYTF
15 TRBJ2-2 . TRBV3-1 TRBD1 TGTGCCAGCAGCCCCGTCAGGGGGCAGGTCGGGGAGCTGTTTTTT CASSPVRGQVGELFF
12 TRBJ1-2 . TRBV7-9 . TGTGCCAGCAGCTTAGGACTGTATGGCTACACCTTC CASSLGLYGYTF
13 TRBJ2-1 . TRBV7-9 . TGTGCCAGCAGCACAATAAACGAGGGGGAGCAGTTCTTC CASSTINEGEQFF
18 TRBJ2-1 . TRBV7-9 . TGTGCCAGCAGCTCAACCGCCTTGGACAGACGCTCCTACAATGAGCAGTTCTTC CASSSTALDRRSYNEQFF
15 TRBJ1-5 . TRBV6-2/TRBV6-3 . TGTGCCAGCAGTTACGTTCGAGGTTTTGGACAGCCCCAGCATTTT CASSYVRGFGQPQHF
15 TRBJ2-7 . TRBV2 . TGTGCCAGCAGTGAAGCAGGGTCCCTCCTCTACGAGCAGTACTTC CASSEAGSLLYEQYF
16 TRBJ2-7 . TRBV30 TRBD1 TGTGCCCGGAGGATATCAACAGGGGGAATATCCTACGAGCAGTACTTC CARRISTGGISYEQYF
14 TRBJ1-4 . TRBV4-1 . TGCGCCAGCAGCCAAAGAGTGATTAATGAAAAACTGTTTTTT CASSQRVINEKLFF
16 TRBJ1-2 . TRBV7-9 . TGTGCCAGCAGCTCCAATTTCGGGGGAGACTTATATGGCTACACCTTC CASSSNFGGDLYGYTF
14 TRBJ2-1 . TRBV6-4 . TGTGCCAGCAGTCCCGACACGGAGAGCGATGAGCAGTTCTTC CASSPDTESDEQFF
13 TRBJ2-5 . TRBV20-1 . TGCAGTGCCGCGGGTCGGTACCAAGAGACCCAGTACTTC CSAAGRYQETQYF
15 TRBJ1-2 . TRBV19 . TGTGCCAGTAGTATAGTTGTCGCGAGCTCCGATGGCTACACCTTC CASSIVVASSDGYTF
14 TRBJ1-1 . TRBV25-1 . TGTGCCAGCAGTGACAGAGATATGAACACTGAAGCTTTCTTT CASSDRDMNTEAFF
14 TRBJ2-2 . TRBV5-4 . TGTGCCAGCCTCGTAGCGGAAAACACCGGGGAGCTGTTTTTT CASLVAENTGELFF
12 TRBJ2-1 . TRBV27 . TGTGCCAGCAGTGCAGTTAGGAATGAGCAGTTCTTC CASSAVRNEQFF
12 TRBJ1-3 . TRBV29-1 . TGCAGCGTCCCGGGCCCTGGAAACACCATATATTTT CSVPGPGNTIYF
13 TRBJ2-1 . TRBV6-1 . TGTGCCAGCAAGGGTGAGCTAACGGCTGAGCAGTTCTTC CASKGELTAEQFF
12 TRBJ1-4 . TRBV19 . TGTGCCAGTAGTATCGGGAATGAAAAACTGTTTTTT CASSIGNEKLFF
15 TRBJ2-1 . TRBV27 . TGTGCCAGCAGTTTATGGGCTGGGGACGGTAATGAGCAGTTCTTC CASSLWAGDGNEQFF
15 TRBJ1-6 once TRBV28 . TGTGCCAGCAGCACCGAAACCGAAAGACAGTTACCCCTCCACTTT CASSTETERQLPLHF